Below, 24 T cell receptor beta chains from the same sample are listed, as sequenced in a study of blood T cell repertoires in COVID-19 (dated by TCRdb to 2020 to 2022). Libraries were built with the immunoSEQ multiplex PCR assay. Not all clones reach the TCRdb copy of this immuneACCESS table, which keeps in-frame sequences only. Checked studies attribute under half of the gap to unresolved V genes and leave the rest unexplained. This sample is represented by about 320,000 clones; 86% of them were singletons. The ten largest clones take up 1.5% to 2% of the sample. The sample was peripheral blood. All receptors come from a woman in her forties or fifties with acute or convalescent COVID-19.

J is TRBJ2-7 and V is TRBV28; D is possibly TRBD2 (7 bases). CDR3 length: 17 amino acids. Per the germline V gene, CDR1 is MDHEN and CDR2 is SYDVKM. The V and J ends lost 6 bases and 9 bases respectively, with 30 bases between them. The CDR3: CASSSTLWGGGRTRQYF. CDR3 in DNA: TGTGCCAGCAGCTCCACCCTATGGGGAGGGGGTCGAACGCGGCAGTACTTC. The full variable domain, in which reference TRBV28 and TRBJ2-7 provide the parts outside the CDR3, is DVKVTQSSRYLVKRTGEKVFLECVQDMDHENMFWYRQDPGLGLRLIYFSYDVKMKEKGDIPEGYSVSREKKERFSLILESASTNQTSMYLCASSSTLWGGGRTRQYFGPGTRLTVT.

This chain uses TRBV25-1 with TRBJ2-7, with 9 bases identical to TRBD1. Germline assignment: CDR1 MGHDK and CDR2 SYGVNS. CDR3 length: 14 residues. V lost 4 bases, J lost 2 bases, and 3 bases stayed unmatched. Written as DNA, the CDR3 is TGTGCCAGCAGTGCCGGACAGGGGACCTACGAGCAGTACTTC. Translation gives CASSAGQGTYEQYF.

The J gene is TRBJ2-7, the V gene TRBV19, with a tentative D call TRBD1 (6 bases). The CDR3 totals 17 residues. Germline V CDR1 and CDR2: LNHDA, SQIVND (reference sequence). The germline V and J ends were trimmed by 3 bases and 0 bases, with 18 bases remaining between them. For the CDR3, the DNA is TGTGCCAGTAGTATGGGGACACAGGACTCTCTCTCCTACGAGCAGTACTTC. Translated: CASSMGTQDSLSYEQYF.

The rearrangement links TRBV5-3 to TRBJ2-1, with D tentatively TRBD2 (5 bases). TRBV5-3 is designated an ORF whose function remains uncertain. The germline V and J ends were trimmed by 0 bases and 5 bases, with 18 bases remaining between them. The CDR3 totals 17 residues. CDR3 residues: CARSLARWWRPDNEQFF. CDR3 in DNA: TGTGCCAGAAGCTTGGCCCGGTGGTGGAGGCCGGACAATGAGCAGTTCTTC.

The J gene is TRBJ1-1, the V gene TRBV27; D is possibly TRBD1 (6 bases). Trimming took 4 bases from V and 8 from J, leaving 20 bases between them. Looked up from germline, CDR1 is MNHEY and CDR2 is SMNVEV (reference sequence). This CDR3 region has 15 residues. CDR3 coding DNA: TGTGCCAGCAGTTCATACAAACAGGGATCCGACGAAGCTTTCTTT. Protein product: CASSSYKQGSDEAFF.

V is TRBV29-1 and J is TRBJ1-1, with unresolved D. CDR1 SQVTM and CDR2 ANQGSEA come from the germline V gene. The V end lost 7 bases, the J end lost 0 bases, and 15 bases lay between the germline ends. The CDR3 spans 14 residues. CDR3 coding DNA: TGCAGCGGCACCGGGTTTCTTATGAACACTGAAGCTTTCTTT. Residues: CSGTGFLMNTEAFF. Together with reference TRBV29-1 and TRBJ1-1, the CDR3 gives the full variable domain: SAVISQKPSRDICQRGTSLTIQCQVDSQVTMMFWYRQQPGQSLTLIATANQGSEATYESGFVIDKFPISRPNLTFSTLTVSNMSPEDSSIYLCSGTGFLMNTEAFFGQGTRLTVV.

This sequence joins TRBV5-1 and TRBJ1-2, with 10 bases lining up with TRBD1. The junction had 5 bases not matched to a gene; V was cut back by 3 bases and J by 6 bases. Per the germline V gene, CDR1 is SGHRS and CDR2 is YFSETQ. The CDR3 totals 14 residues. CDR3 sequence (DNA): TGCGCCAGCAGCTACGGACAGGGGGTTAATGGCTACACCTTC. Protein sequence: CASSYGQGVNGYTF.

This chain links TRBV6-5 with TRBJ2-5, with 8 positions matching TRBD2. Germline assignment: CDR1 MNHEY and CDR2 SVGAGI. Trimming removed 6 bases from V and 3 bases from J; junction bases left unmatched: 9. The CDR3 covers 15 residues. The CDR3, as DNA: TGTGCCAGCAGGGATTTAGCGGGACCAAAAGAGACCCAGTACTTC. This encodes CASRDLAGPKETQYF.

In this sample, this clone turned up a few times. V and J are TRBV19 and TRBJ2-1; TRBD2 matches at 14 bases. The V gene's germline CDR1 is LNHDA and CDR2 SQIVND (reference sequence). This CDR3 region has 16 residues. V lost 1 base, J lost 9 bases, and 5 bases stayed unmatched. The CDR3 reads CASSIGGLAGGIEQFF. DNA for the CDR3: TGTGCCAGTAGTATAGGCGGACTAGCGGGAGGTATTGAGCAGTTCTTC.

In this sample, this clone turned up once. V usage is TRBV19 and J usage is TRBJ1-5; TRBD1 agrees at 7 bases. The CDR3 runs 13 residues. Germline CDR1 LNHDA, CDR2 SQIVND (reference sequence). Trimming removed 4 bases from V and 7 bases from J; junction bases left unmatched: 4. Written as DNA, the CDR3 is TGTGCCAGTAGTACCAGGGGGATCCAGCCCCAGCATTTT. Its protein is CASSTRGIQPQHF.

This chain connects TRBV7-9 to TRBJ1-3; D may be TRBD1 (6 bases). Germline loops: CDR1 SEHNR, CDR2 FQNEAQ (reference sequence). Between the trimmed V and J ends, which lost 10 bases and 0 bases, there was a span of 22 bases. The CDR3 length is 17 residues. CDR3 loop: CAILTGTRAISGNTIYF. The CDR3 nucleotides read TGTGCCATCCTAACAGGGACGAGGGCTATCTCTGGAAACACCATATATTTT.

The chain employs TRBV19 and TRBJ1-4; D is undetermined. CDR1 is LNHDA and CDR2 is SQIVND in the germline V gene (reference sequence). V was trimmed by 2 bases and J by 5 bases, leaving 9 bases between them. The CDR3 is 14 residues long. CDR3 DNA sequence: TGTGCCAGTAGTATATTACAACGAAATGAAAAACTGTTTTTT. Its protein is CASSILQRNEKLFF.

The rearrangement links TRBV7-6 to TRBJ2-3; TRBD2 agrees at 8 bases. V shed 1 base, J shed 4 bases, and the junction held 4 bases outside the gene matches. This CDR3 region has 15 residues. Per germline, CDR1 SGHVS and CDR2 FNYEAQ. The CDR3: CASSLGGGRSDTQYF. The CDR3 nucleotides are TGTGCCAGCAGCTTAGGTGGCGGGAGGTCAGATACGCAGTATTTT.

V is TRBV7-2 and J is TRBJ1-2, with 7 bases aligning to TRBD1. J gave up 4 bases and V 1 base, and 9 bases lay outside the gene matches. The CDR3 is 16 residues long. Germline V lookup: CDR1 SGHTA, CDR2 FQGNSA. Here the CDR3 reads CASSLGGRQGAYGYTF. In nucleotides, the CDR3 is TGTGCCAGCAGCTTAGGAGGGAGACAGGGCGCCTATGGCTACACCTTC.

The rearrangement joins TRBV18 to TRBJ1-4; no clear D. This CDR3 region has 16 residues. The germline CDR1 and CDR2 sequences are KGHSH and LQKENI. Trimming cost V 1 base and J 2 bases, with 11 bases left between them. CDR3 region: CASSPQRRATNEKLFF. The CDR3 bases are TGTGCCAGCTCACCACAAAGGCGGGCGACTAATGAAAAACTGTTTTTT.

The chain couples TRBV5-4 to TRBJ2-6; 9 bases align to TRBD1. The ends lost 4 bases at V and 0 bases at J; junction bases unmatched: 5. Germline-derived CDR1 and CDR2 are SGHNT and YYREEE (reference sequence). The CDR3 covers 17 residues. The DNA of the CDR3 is TGTGCCAGCAGCCGCGGACAGGGGAGCTCTGGGGCCAACGTCCTGACTTTC. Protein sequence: CASSRGQGSSGANVLTF. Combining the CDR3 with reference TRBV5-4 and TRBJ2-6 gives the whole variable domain ETGVTQSPTHLIKTRGQQVTLRCSSQSGHNTVSWYQQALGQGPQFIFQYYREEENGRGNFPPRFSGLQFPNYSSELNVNALELDDSALYLCASSRGQGSSGANVLTFGAGSRLTVL.

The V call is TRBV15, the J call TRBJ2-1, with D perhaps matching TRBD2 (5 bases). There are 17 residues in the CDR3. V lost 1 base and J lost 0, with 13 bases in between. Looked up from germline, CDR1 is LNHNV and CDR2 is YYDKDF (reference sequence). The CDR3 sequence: CATSRVKGGASYNEQFF. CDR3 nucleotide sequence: TGTGCCACCAGCAGAGTCAAAGGAGGAGCCTCCTACAATGAGCAGTTCTTC.

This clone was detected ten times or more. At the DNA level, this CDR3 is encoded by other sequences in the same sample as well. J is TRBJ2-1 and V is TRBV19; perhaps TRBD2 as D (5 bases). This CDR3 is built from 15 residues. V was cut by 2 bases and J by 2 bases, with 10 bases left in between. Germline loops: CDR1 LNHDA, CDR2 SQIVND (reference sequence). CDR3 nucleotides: TGTGCCAGTAGTATAACTTCCGGGGCCTACAATGAGCAGTTCTTC. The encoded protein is CASSITSGAYNEQFF.

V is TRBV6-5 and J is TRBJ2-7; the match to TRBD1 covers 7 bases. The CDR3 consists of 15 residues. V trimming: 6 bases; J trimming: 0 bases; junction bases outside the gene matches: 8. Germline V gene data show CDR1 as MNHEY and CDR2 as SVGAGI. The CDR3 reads CASRQWDRGSYEQYF. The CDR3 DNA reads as TGTGCCAGCAGGCAGTGGGACAGAGGCTCCTACGAGCAGTACTTC.

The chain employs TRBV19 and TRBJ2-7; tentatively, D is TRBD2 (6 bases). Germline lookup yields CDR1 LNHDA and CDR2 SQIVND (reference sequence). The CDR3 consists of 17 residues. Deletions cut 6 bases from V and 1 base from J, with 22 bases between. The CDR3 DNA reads TGTGCCAGTAGCACACACGCGGTGGGCGGGATATCCTACGAGCAGTACTTC. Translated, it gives CASSTHAVGGISYEQYF.

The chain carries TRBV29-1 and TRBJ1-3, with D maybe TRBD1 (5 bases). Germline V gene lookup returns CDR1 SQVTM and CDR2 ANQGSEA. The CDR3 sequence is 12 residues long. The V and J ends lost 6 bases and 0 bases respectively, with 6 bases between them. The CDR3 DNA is TGCAGCGTGACAGTCTCTGGAAACACCATATATTTT. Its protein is CSVTVSGNTIYF. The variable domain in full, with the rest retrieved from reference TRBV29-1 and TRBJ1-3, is SAVISQKPSRDICQRGTSLTIQCQVDSQVTMMFWYRQQPGQSLTLIATANQGSEATYESGFVIDKFPISRPNLTFSTLTVSNMSPEDSSIYLCSVTVSGNTIYFGEGSWLTVV.

CDR3 coding DNA: TGTGCCAGCTCACAAACGACAGGGAGTAATCAGCCCCAGCATTTT. Residues: CASSQTTGSNQPQHF. The chain carries TRBV18 and TRBJ1-5; 7 bases agree with TRBD1. CDR3 size: 15 residues. The germline gives CDR1 KGHSH, CDR2 LQKENI. Losses at the gene ends were 4 bases for V and 4 bases for J; bases not matched to a gene: 7.

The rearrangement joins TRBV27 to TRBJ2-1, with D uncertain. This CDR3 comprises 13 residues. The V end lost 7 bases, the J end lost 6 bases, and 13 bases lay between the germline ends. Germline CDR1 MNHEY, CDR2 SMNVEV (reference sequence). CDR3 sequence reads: CASKEILGNEQFF. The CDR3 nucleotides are TGTGCCAGCAAGGAGATCCTCGGCAATGAGCAGTTCTTC.

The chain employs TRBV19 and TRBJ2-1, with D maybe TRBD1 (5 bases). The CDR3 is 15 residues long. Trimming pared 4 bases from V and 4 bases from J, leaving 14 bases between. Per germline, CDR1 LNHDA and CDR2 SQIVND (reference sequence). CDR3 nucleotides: TGTGCCAGTAGTAAACAACAGGTTTCATACAATGAGCAGTTCTTC. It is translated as CASSKQQVSYNEQFF. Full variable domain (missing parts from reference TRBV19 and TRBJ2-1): DGGITQSPKYLFRKEGQNVTLSCEQNLNHDAMYWYRQDPGQGLRLIYYSQIVNDFQKGDIAEGYSVSREKKESFPLTVTSAQKNPTAFYLCASSKQQVSYNEQFFGPGTRLTVL.